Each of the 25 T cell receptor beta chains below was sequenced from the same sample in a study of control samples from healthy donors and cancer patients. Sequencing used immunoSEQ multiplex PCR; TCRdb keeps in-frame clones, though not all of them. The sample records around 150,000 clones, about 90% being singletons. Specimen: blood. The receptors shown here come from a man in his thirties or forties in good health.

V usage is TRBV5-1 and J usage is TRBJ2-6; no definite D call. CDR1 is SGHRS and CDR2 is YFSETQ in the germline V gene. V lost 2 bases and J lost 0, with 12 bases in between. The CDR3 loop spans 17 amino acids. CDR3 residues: CASSFNGAVSGANVLTF. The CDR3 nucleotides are TGCGCCAGCAGCTTCAACGGCGCTGTCTCTGGGGCCAACGTCCTGACTTTC.

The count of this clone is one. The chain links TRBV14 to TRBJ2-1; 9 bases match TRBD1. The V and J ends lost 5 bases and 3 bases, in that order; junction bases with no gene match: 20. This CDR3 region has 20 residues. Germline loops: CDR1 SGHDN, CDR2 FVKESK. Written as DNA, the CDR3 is TGTGCCAGCAGCGTCCGGGACAGGGCCTCTACAGCCAAGCTCTACAATGAGCAGTTCTTC. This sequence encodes CASSVRDRASTAKLYNEQFF. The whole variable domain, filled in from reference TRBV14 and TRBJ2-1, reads EAGVTQFPSHSVIEKGQTVTLRCDPISGHDNLYWYRRVMGKEIKFLLHFVKESKQDESGMPNNRFLAERTGGTYSTLKVQPAELEDSGVYFCASSVRDRASTAKLYNEQFFGPGTRLTVL.

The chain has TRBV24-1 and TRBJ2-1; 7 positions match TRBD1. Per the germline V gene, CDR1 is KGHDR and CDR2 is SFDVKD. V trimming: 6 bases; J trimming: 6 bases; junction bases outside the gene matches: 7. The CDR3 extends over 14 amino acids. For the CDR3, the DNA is TGTGCCACCAGTCGACAGGGTATTGGCAATGAGCAGTTCTTC. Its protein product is CATSRQGIGNEQFF.

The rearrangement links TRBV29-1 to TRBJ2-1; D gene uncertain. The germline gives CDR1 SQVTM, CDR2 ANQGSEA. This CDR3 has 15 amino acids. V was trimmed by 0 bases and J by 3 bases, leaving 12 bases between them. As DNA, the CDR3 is TGCAGCGTTGAAGATGGAAAGGGCCACTACAATGAGCAGTTCTTC. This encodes CSVEDGKGHYNEQFF.

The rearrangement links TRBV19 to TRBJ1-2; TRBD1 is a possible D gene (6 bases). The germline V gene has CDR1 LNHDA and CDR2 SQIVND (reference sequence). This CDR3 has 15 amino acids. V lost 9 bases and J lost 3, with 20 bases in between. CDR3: CASESSGQLHYGYTF. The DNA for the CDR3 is TGTGCCAGCGAGTCCTCCGGACAGCTCCACTATGGCTACACCTTC.

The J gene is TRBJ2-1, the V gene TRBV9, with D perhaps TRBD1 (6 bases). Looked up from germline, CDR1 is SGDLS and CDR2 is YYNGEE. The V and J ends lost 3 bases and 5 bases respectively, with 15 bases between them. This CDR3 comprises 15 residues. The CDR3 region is CASSGTGYRDNEQFF. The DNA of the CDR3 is TGTGCCAGCAGCGGAACAGGGTACCGGGACAATGAGCAGTTCTTC.

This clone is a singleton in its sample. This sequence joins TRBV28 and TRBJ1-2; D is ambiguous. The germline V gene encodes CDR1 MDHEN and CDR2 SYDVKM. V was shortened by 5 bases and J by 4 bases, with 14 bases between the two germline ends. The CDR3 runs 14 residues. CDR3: CASSPPRQTYGYTF. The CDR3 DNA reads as TGTGCCAGCAGTCCTCCGAGACAAACCTATGGCTACACCTTC.

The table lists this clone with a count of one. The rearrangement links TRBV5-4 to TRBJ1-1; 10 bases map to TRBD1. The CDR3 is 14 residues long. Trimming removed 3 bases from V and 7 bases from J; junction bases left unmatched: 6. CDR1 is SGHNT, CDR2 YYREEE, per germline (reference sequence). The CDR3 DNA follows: TGTGCCAGCAGCTACGACAGGGGGCGGATTGAAGCTTTCTTT. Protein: CASSYDRGRIEAFF.

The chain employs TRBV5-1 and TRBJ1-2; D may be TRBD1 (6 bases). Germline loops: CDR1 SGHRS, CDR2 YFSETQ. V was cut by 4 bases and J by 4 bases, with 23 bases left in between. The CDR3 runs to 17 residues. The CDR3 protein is CASSQGQSGGNPYGYTF. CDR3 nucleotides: TGCGCCAGCAGCCAAGGACAGAGTGGAGGAAACCCCTATGGCTACACCTTC. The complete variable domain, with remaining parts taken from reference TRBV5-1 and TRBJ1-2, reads KAGVTQTPRYLIKTRGQQVTLSCSPISGHRSVSWYQQTPGQGLQFLFEYFSETQRNKGNFPGRFSGRQFSNSRSEMNVSTLELGDSALYLCASSQGQSGGNPYGYTFGSGTRLTVV.

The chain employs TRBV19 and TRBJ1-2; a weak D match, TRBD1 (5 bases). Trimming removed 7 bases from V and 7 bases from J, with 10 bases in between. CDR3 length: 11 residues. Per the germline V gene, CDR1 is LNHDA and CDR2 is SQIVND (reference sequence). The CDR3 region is CASTPGGGYTF. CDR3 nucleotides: TGTGCCAGTACCCCCGGGGGTGGCTACACCTTC.

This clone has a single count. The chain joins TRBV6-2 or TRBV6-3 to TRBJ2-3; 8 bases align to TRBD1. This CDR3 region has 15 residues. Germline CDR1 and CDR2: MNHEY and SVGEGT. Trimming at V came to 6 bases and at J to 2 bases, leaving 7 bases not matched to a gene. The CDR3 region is CASSLRDRPTDTQYF. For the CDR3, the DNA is TGTGCCAGCAGCCTCCGGGACAGGCCCACAGATACGCAGTATTTT.

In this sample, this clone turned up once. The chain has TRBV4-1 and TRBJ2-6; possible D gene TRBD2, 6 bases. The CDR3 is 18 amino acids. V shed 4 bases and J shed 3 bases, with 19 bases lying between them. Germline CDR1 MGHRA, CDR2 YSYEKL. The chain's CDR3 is CASSLRAEGSGGANVLTF. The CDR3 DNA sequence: TGCGCCAGCAGCCTCAGGGCGGAGGGATCAGGTGGGGCCAACGTCCTGACTTTC.

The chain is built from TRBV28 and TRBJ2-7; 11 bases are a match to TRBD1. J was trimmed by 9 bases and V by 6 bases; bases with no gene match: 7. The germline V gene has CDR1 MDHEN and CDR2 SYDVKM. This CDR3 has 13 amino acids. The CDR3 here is CASSSRDRGVQYF. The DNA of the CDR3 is TGTGCCAGCAGCTCCCGGGACAGGGGGGTGCAGTACTTC. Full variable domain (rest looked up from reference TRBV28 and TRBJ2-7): DVKVTQSSRYLVKRTGEKVFLECVQDMDHENMFWYRQDPGLGLRLIYFSYDVKMKEKGDIPEGYSVSREKKERFSLILESASTNQTSMYLCASSSRDRGVQYFGPGTRLTVT.

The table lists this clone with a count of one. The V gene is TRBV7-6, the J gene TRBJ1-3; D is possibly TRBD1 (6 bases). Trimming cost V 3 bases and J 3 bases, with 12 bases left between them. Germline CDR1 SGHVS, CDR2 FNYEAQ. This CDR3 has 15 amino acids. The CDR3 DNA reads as TGTGCCAGCAGCTTGGGGGGCGATGGTGGAAACACCATATATTTT. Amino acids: CASSLGGDGGNTIYF.

The CDR3 loop is CASSHPRESSYNEQFF. In DNA, the CDR3 is TGTGCCAGCAGCCATCCCCGCGAGAGCTCCTACAATGAGCAGTTCTTC. V is TRBV3-1 (or the pseudogene TRBV3-2) and J is TRBJ2-1; the D is unclear. Deletions cut 3 bases from V and 0 bases from J, with 12 bases between. In germline, CDR1 is LGHDT, CDR2 YNNKEL (reference sequence). There are 16 residues in the CDR3.

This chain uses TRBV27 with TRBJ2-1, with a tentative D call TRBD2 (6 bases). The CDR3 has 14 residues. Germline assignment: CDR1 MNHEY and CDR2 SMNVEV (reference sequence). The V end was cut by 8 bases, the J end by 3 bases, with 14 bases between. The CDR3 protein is CASRGGVNYNEQFF. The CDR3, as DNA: TGTGCCAGCCGAGGAGGGGTGAACTACAATGAGCAGTTCTTC.

DNA for the CDR3: TGTGCCAGCAGCCCCCACAGCTCTGGGGCCAACGTCCTGACTTTC. Its protein is CASSPHSSGANVLTF. The gene calls are TRBV28 and TRBJ2-6; D is ambiguous. The germline V and J ends were trimmed by 6 bases and 0 bases, with 9 bases remaining between them. Per germline, CDR1 MDHEN and CDR2 SYDVKM. This CDR3 has 15 amino acids.

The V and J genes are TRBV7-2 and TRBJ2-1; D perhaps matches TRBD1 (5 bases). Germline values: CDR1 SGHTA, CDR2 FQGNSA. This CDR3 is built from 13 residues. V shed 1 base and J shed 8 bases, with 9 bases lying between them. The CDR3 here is CASSLGIQDEQFF. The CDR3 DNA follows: TGTGCCAGCAGCTTAGGAATACAGGATGAGCAGTTCTTC.

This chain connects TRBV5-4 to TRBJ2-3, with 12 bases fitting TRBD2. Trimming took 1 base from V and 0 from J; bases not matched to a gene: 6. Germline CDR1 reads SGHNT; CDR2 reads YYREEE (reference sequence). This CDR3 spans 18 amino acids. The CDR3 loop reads CASSLRGLAGPSTDTQYF. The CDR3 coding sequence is TGTGCCAGCAGCTTGAGGGGACTAGCGGGCCCTAGCACAGATACGCAGTATTTT.

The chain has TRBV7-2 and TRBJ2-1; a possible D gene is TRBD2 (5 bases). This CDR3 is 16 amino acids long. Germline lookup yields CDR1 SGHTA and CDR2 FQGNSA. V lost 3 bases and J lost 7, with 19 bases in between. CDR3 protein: CASSLSLVSTGNEQFF. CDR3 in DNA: TGTGCCAGCAGCTTGTCTTTAGTGAGTACGGGAAATGAGCAGTTCTTC.

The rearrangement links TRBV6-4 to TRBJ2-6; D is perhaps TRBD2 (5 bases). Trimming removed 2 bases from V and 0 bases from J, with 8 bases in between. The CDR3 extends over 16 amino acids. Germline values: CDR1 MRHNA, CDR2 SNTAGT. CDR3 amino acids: CASSDGLSSGANVLTF. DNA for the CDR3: TGTGCCAGCAGTGACGGACTTAGCTCTGGGGCCAACGTCCTGACTTTC.

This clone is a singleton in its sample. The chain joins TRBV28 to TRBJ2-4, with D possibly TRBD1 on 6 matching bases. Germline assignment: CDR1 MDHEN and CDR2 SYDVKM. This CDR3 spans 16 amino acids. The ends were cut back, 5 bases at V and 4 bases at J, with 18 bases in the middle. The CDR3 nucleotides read TGTGCCAGCAGTGGACAGTCTCAGACCCGAAAAAACATTCAGTACTTC. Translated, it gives CASSGQSQTRKNIQYF.

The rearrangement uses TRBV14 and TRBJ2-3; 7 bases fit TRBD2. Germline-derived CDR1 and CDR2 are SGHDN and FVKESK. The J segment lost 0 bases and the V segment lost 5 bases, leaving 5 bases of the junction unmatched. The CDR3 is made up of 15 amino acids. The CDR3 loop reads CASSKERGSTDTQYF. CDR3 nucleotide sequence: TGTGCCAGCAGCAAGGAGCGGGGCAGCACAGATACGCAGTATTTT. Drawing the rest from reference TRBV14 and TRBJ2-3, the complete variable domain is EAGVTQFPSHSVIEKGQTVTLRCDPISGHDNLYWYRRVMGKEIKFLLHFVKESKQDESGMPNNRFLAERTGGTYSTLKVQPAELEDSGVYFCASSKERGSTDTQYFGPGTRLTVL.

The CDR3 DNA follows: TGTGCCAGCAGCCCGGGACAGTCGGGCCAAGAGACCCAGTACTTC. This translates into CASSPGQSGQETQYF. The chain carries TRBV3-1 (or the pseudogene TRBV3-2) and TRBJ2-5; 7 bases match TRBD1. The CDR3 has 15 residues. Germline values: CDR1 LGHDT, CDR2 YNNKEL (reference sequence). V dropped 4 bases and J dropped 1; count of bases not matched to a gene: 6.

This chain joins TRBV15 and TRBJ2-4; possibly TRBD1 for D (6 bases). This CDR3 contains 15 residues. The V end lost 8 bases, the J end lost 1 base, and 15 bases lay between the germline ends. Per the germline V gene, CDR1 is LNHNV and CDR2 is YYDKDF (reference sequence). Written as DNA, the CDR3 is TGTGCCACCGAAGGTAACAGGGTGGCCAAAAACATTCAGTACTTC. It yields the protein CATEGNRVAKNIQYF.